One and the same sample provided the 24 T cell receptor beta chains below, sequenced in a study of Graves' ophthalmopathy and Graves' hyperthyroidism. Amplification from RNA transcripts yielded the TCR beta CDR3 regions. RT-PCR was first run with HTBI primers, then multiplex PCR in a second round. TCRdb redid the calling of the multiplex PCR reads with MiXCR, one entry per CDR3 protein. Among over 150,000 distinct CDR3 sequences listed, approximately 38% were seen once. Sequencing input: peripheral blood. These receptors were obtained from a woman between 35 and 50 years old with Graves' ophthalmopathy.

The rearrangement links TRBV6-5 to TRBJ2-5, with D hard to call. CDR3 length: 17 residues. CDR1 is MNHEY and CDR2 is SVGAGI in the germline V gene. V was trimmed by 2 bases and J by 0 bases, leaving 16 bases between them. Here the CDR3 reads CASSYKGLVAYQETQYF. In DNA form, the CDR3 reads TGTGCCAGCAGTTACAAGGGCCTAGTAGCTTACCAAGAGACCCAGTACTTC.

At least ten counts were recorded for this clonotype. The genes are TRBV20-1 and TRBJ1-5, with unresolved D. V was pared by 5 bases and J by 6 bases, with 11 bases between. Germline V gene sequence: CDR1 DFQATT, CDR2 SNEGSKA (reference sequence). CDR3 length: 12 amino acids. CDR3 protein: CSAHPGFQPQHF. CDR3 coding DNA: TGCAGTGCTCATCCGGGATTTCAGCCCCAGCATTTT.

Many counts were recorded for this clonotype. V is TRBV29-1 and J is TRBJ1-1; D not certain. The germline CDR1 and CDR2 sequences are SQVTM and ANQGSEA. CDR3 length: 13 amino acids. Trimming removed 5 bases at V and 5 bases at J, with 15 bases between. The CDR3 nucleotides are TGCAGCGTTAAATACGGGAGGGAAACTGAAGCTTTCTTT. Its protein product is CSVKYGRETEAFF.

At least ten counts were recorded for this clonotype. The conserved closing phenylalanine or tryptophan is absent in this CDR3, likely reflecting a read error. It is unclear where the CDR3 begins or ends on the DNA, so no DNA is shown, and the CDR3 is as TCRdb lists it. V usage is TRBV6-5 and J usage is TRBJ2-2; TRBD1, the table's D call, was not compared with the DNA. CDR1 is MNHEY and CDR2 is SVGAGI in the germline V gene. The CDR3 spans 13 residues, counting both ends. CDR3 amino acids: CASSYRGTGEPFS.

This clonotype was seen at least ten times. The V and J genes are TRBV2 and TRBJ2-2; the D gene is possibly TRBD1 (5 bases). Trimming shortened V by 4 bases and J by 3 bases, and 9 bases separated the two germline ends. The CDR3 contains 14 residues. Germline V gene lookup returns CDR1 SNHLY and CDR2 FYNNEI. Here the CDR3 reads CASSVGRDTGELFF. The CDR3 DNA is TGTGCCAGCAGTGTTGGCAGGGACACCGGGGAGCTGTTTTTT.

The CDR3 coding sequence is TGTGCCAGCAGTCCGCAGGGGGCGAAGAACACTGAAGCTTTCTTT. This gives the protein CASSPQGAKNTEAFF. The chain recombines TRBV28 with TRBJ1-1, with TRBD1 matching 8 bases. The germline gives CDR1 MDHEN, CDR2 SYDVKM. The ends lost 5 bases at V and 1 base at J; junction bases unmatched: 6. The CDR3 consists of 15 residues.

Many counts were recorded for this clonotype. The CDR3 DNA is TGCGCCAGCAGCCAAGACAACAGGGGAGGAGGCTACACCTTC. Encoded protein: CASSQDNRGGGYTF. The chain has TRBV4-3 and TRBJ1-2; 7 bases agree with TRBD1. This CDR3 region has 14 residues. Germline CDR1 reads LGHNA; CDR2 reads YSLEER. Germline trimming cut 0 bases from V and 8 bases from J; bases unmatched to any gene: 6.

This clonotype has a count of ten or more. The chain uses TRBV6-5 and TRBJ2-7, with TRBD1 matching 9 bases. Germline V gene data show CDR1 as MNHEY and CDR2 as SVGAGI. The J segment lost 4 bases and the V segment lost 6 bases, leaving 4 bases of the junction unmatched. The CDR3 is made up of 13 amino acids. CDR3 DNA sequence: TGTGCCAGCAGGCAGGGACAGGGTTACGAGCAGTACTTC. Its translation is CASRQGQGYEQYF.

The V and J genes are TRBV12-3 or TRBV12-4 and TRBJ2-5; 9 bases are shared with TRBD2. The V and J ends lost 10 bases and 2 bases, in that order; junction bases with no gene match: 8. The CDR3 consists of 14 residues. CDR3 protein: CATRAGGTQETQYF. CDR3 in DNA: TGTGCCACAAGAGCGGGAGGTACTCAAGAGACCCAGTACTTC.

The rearrangement links TRBV28 to TRBJ2-7; the match to TRBD2 covers 10 bases. This CDR3 region has 14 residues. V lost 6 bases and J lost 5; bases outside the gene matches: 7. Germline loops: CDR1 MDHEN, CDR2 SYDVKM. This CDR3 is CASSSGGLANEQYF. CDR3 bases: TGTGCCAGCAGCTCGGGGGGACTAGCGAACGAGCAGTACTTC.

This clonotype was counted at least ten times. The rearrangement uses TRBV20-1 and TRBJ2-6; 7 bases fit TRBD2. J gave up 1 base and V 2 bases, and 11 bases lay outside the gene matches. This CDR3 contains 18 residues. The germline V gene has CDR1 DFQATT and CDR2 SNEGSKA (reference sequence). In DNA form, the CDR3 reads TGCAGTGCTAGATCGGGGGGAAGCGGGACTTCTGGGGCCAACGTCCTGACTTTC. This translates into CSARSGGSGTSGANVLTF.

Ten or more counts support this clonotype. This rearrangement joins TRBV7-2 to TRBJ1-1; no definite D call. Germline V CDR1 and CDR2: SGHTA, FQGNSA. V lost 5 bases and J lost 4, with 20 bases in between. The CDR3 consists of 16 residues. CDR3 protein: CASSPPTRPRGTEAFF. The CDR3 coding sequence is TGTGCCAGCAGCCCACCAACCCGACCACGGGGCACTGAAGCTTTCTTT.

In this sample, this clonotype turned up many times. This chain links TRBV4-3 with TRBJ2-5; TRBD2 matches at 12 bases. The germline gives CDR1 LGHNA, CDR2 YSLEER. With 0 bases clipped from V and 1 base from J, the junction kept 9 bases outside the gene matches. The CDR3 totals 19 residues. The CDR3 DNA follows: TGCGCCAGCAGCCAAGATAGGCTAGCGGGAGGGGCCTCCCAAGAGACCCAGTACTTC. Translated: CASSQDRLAGGASQETQYF.

The chain employs TRBV27 and TRBJ2-7, with TRBD1 identical over 10 bases. Trimming removed 3 bases from V and 2 bases from J; junction bases left unmatched: 4. Germline V lookup: CDR1 MNHEY, CDR2 SMNVEV (reference sequence). This CDR3 is 15 amino acids long. CDR3 coding DNA: TGTGCCAGCAGTTTCTCCGGGACAGGGGCCTACGAGCAGTACTTC. Amino acid sequence: CASSFSGTGAYEQYF.

This clonotype was recorded at least ten times. This rearrangement joins TRBV6-2 or TRBV6-3 to TRBJ2-7, with no clear D. Germline lookup yields CDR1 MNHEY and CDR2 SVGEGT. V was pared by 4 bases and J by 1 base, with 20 bases between. The length of the CDR3 is 17 residues. The CDR3 protein is CASSSDLGLGRSYEQYF. CDR3 in DNA: TGTGCCAGCAGTTCGGACCTGGGCCTAGGAAGATCCTACGAGCAGTACTTC.

In its sample, this clonotype was seen many times. This CDR3 reads CASITYTGELFF. The CDR3 DNA follows: TGTGCCAGCATAACCTACACCGGGGAGCTGTTTTTT. The V gene is TRBV6-1, the J gene TRBJ2-2, with unresolved D. V was trimmed by 7 bases and J by 3 bases, leaving 6 bases between them. CDR3 length equals 12 residues. CDR1 and CDR2 (germline): MNHNS, SASEGT.

This clonotype has at least ten counts. The chain has TRBV10-3 and TRBJ1-5, with D unresolved. The CDR3 contains 14 residues. Per the germline V gene, CDR1 is ENHRY and CDR2 is SYGVKD. Trimming shortened V by 0 bases and J by 2 bases, and 5 bases separated the two germline ends. The CDR3 here is CAISESIGNQPQHF. The CDR3 region has the DNA TGTGCCATCAGTGAGTCTATTGGCAATCAGCCCCAGCATTTT.

This clonotype was counted at least ten times. This chain joins TRBV6-2 or TRBV6-3 and TRBJ2-7; D tentatively reads TRBD1 or TRBD2 (5 bases each). The CDR3 loop spans 15 amino acids. Per germline, CDR1 MNHEY and CDR2 SVGEGT. V was cut by 2 bases and J by 3 bases, with 14 bases left in between. The CDR3 region has the DNA TGTGCCAGCAGTTACCGGTTGGGACGGTACTACGAGCAGTACTTC. The encoded protein is CASSYRLGRYYEQYF.

This clonotype was seen at least ten times. V is TRBV28 and J is TRBJ2-2; D is uncertain. Germline-derived CDR1 and CDR2 are MDHEN and SYDVKM. The ends were cut back, 3 bases at V and 1 base at J, with 9 bases in the middle. The CDR3 totals 15 residues. DNA for the CDR3: TGTGCCAGCAGTTTCAGAGTAAGGAACACCGGGGAGCTGTTTTTT. Translation: CASSFRVRNTGELFF.

The rearrangement uses TRBV29-1 and TRBJ2-7; D remains unclear. Germline loops: CDR1 SQVTM, CDR2 ANQGSEA. Trimming pared 7 bases from V and 5 bases from J, leaving 24 bases between. CDR3 length equals 15 residues. Written as DNA, the CDR3 is TGCAGCGCCGTGGATCCGGTGGCTGGGGTCAACGAGCAGTACTTC. Its protein product is CSAVDPVAGVNEQYF.

The genes are TRBV13 and TRBJ2-7; TRBD2 aligns across 9 bases. Trimming at V came to 1 base and at J to 4 bases, leaving 5 bases not matched to a gene. The CDR3 loop spans 15 amino acids. Germline loops: CDR1 PRHDT, CDR2 FYEKMQ (reference sequence). In nucleotides, the CDR3 is TGTGCCAGCAGCTTAGCTCGGCTAGCGGGGTACGAGCAGTACTTC. Translating gives CASSLARLAGYEQYF.

This clonotype was observed at least ten times. This chain joins TRBV28 and TRBJ2-7, with D unclear. The CDR3 runs 11 residues. Germline V gene data show CDR1 as MDHEN and CDR2 as SYDVKM. The CDR3 DNA follows: TGTAGGAGCGCGAGTAGGTACGAGCAGTACTTC. As protein: CRSASRYEQYF.

This clonotype was seen ten or more times. The genes are TRBV29-1 and TRBJ1-1; D unresolved. The germline V gene has CDR1 SQVTM and CDR2 ANQGSEA. The CDR3 runs 14 residues. V lost 1 base, J lost 0 bases, and 9 bases lay in between. CDR3 sequence reads: CSVEVSSVNTEAFF. CDR3 sequence (DNA): TGCAGCGTTGAAGTTTCTTCGGTGAACACTGAAGCTTTCTTT.

This clonotype came up many times. The gene calls are TRBV28 and TRBJ2-5; D assignment may be TRBD1 or TRBD2 (5 bases each). Trimming took off 6 bases at V and 9 bases at J, with 32 bases between the two ends. This CDR3 comprises 18 residues. Germline CDR1 and CDR2: MDHEN and SYDVKM. CDR3 nucleotides: TGTGCCAGCAGCCCTTACATTAGACGGACGGGGCAGGATTGGTCCCAGTACTTC. Its protein product is CASSPYIRRTGQDWSQYF.